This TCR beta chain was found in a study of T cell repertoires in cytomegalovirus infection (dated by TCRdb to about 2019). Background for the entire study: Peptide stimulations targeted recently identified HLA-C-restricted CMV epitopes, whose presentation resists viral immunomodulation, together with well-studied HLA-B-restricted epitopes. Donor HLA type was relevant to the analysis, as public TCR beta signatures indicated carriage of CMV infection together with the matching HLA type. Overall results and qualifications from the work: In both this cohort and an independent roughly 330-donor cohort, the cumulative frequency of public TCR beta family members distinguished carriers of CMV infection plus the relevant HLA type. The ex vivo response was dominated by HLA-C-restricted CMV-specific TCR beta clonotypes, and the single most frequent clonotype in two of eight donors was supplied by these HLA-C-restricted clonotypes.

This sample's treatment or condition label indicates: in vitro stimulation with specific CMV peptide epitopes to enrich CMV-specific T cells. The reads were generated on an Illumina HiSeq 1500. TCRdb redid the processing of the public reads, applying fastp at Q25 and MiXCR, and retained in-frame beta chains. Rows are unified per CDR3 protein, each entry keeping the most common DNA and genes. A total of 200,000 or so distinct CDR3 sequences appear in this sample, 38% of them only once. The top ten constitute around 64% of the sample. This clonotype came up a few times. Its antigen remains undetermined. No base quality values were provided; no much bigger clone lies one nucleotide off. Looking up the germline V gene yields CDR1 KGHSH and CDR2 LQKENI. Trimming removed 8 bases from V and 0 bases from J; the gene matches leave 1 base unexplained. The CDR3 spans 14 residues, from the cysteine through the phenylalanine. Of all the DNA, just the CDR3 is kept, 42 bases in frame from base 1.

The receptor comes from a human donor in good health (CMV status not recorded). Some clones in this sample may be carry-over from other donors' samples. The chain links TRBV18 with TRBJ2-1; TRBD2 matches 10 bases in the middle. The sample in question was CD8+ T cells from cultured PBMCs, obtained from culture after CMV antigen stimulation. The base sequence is TGTGCCAGCACTAGCGGGGACTCCTACAATGAGCAGTTCTTC. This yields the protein CASTSGDSYNEQFF.